The following is a TCR beta chain sequence with its context. The CDR3 extends over 16 amino acids. The J segment lost 1 base and the V segment lost 4 bases, leaving 9 bases of the junction unmatched. CDR1 is SGHVS, CDR2 FQNEAQ, per germline. This specimen comes from a study of shared clonotypes between healthy human individuals. Authors' processing steps: Junction-only immunoSEQ sequences carried no quality scores, so filtering differed. Here immunoSEQ multiplex PCR was the method, and the copy in TCRdb shows in-frame clones only, minus some. Clone size and the V and J calls come from that table; the DNA yielded D and trimming. Of about 1 million clones listed, roughly 70% are singletons.

The receptor comes from a man aged 18 to 30 in good health. The gene calls are TRBV7-8 and TRBJ2-7, with 8 nucleotides matching TRBD2. Sequencing was carried out using memory CD4+ T cells sorted from blood. Indicated subset: CD45RA-negative fraction. The CDR3 coding sequence is TGTGCCAGCAGCTCCCAGGGCAGCGGGGGATCCTACGAGCAGTACTTC. Its translation is CASSSQGSGGSYEQYF.